Below are 9 T cell receptor beta chains sequenced from a single sample in a study of blood T cells in healthy people across ages. A second about 7 to 11 cycle PCR used barcoded and J-beta primers. TCRdb analysed the 5' RACE reads with MiXCR anew, one entry per CDR3 protein. Altogether some 930,000 distinct CDR3 sequences are present, roughly 29% being singletons, with the ten largest covering 10%. The data were also submitted as part of a second study, on T cells of mothers and their children.

The material sequenced was blood. The receptor source for this set is a woman in her thirties or forties in good health.

The J gene is TRBJ2-1, the V gene TRBV11-2; D might be TRBD2 (6 bases). The V gene's germline CDR1 is SGHAT and CDR2 FQNNGV. The CDR3 is 17 amino acids. V shed 0 bases and J shed 4 bases, with 16 bases lying between them. CDR3 sequence: CASSLEGGDLVYNEQFF. CDR3 bases: TGTGCCAGCAGCTTAGAAGGAGGGGACCTGGTATACAATGAGCAGTTCTTC.

This chain joins TRBV4-3 and TRBJ1-2; D gene ambiguous. Per germline, CDR1 LGHNA and CDR2 YSLEER. V shed 0 bases and J shed 2 bases, with 13 bases lying between them. The CDR3 is 16 residues long. This CDR3 is CASSQDRVGPNYGYTF. In DNA, the CDR3 is TGCGCCAGCAGCCAAGATCGGGTGGGCCCCAACTATGGCTACACCTTC.

Only a few counts were recorded for this clonotype. The chain couples TRBV7-2 to TRBJ1-1; 10 nucleotides line up with TRBD1. The CDR3 sequence is 15 residues long. The V gene's germline CDR1 is SGHTA and CDR2 FQGNSA. The junction had 7 bases not matched to a gene; V was cut back by 4 bases and J by 5 bases. This CDR3 reads CASSSGQGWSTEAFF. In DNA, the CDR3 is TGTGCCAGCAGCTCGGGACAGGGGTGGAGTACTGAAGCTTTCTTT. The whole variable domain, remainder taken from reference TRBV7-2 and TRBJ1-1, is GAGVSQSPSNKVTEKGKDVELRCDPISGHTALYWYRQSLGQGLEFLIYFQGNSAPDKSGLPSDRFSAERTGGSVSTLTIQRTQQEDSAVYLCASSSGQGWSTEAFFGQGTRLTVV.

V usage is TRBV28 and J usage is TRBJ2-6; D might be TRBD1 (7 bases). The V end was cut by 3 bases, the J end by 4 bases, with 13 bases between. Germline loops: CDR1 MDHEN, CDR2 SYDVKM. This CDR3 comprises 16 residues. Here the CDR3 DNA reads TGTGCCAGCAGTTTCGCCGGAGGGGGCGGGGCCAACGTCCTGACTTTC. This encodes CASSFAGGGGANVLTF.

Concerning this clonotype: One junction end does not reproduce the germline sequence, and a read error may be involved. The genes are TRBV5-1 and TRBJ2-7; 7 bases map to TRBD1. CDR3 length: 17 amino acids. Per germline, CDR1 SGHRS and CDR2 YFSETQ. In DNA, the CDR3 is TGCGCCGGCAGCTTGTCAGATCCGGCGACAGGGCTCTACGAGCAGTACTTC. Its protein is CAGSLSDPATGLYEQYF.

V gene TRBV7-2 combines with J gene TRBJ2-5; a possible D gene is TRBD2 (5 bases). The end of the DNA is better explained by TRBJ2-7, so the J call may be wrong. Looked up from germline, CDR1 is SGHTA and CDR2 is FQGNSA. The CDR3 is 14 residues long. The CDR3 DNA is TGTGCCAGCAGCCGCGGGCTTTTAGGTTACGAGCAGTACTTC. Residues: CASSRGLLGYEQYF.

With regard to this clonotype: Being one base from a much bigger clone, this may be a read error. The rearrangement joins TRBV7-3 to TRBJ2-4; 9 bases are a match to TRBD2. TRBJ2-5 matches the DNA end more closely, so the J call is doubtful. Germline assignment: CDR1 SGHTA and CDR2 FQGTGA. This CDR3 region has 15 residues. In DNA form, the CDR3 reads TGTGCCAACAGCTTAGCGGGGGCCAGCCAAGAGACCCAGTACTTC. Translating it yields CANSLAGASQETQYF.

This clonotype was recorded once. One base away lies a much larger clone, so this may be a sequencing read error. The rearrangement joins TRBV4-1 to TRBJ2-5, with 13 bases lining up with TRBD2. With 6 bases clipped from V and 11 bases from J, the junction kept 12 bases outside the gene matches. The CDR3 spans 15 residues. Germline assignment: CDR1 MGHRA and CDR2 YSYEKL. The CDR3 bases are TGCGCCAGCAGTGTCGGACTAGCGGGGGACAATGAGCAGTACTTC. This encodes CASSVGLAGDNEQYF.

A word on this clonotype: A single base separates this from a much larger clone, so it may be a read error. The V call is TRBV20-1, the J call TRBJ1-5, with a weak D call TRBD1 (5 bases). Per the germline V gene, CDR1 is DFQATT and CDR2 is SNEGSKA (reference sequence). Trimming pared 5 bases from V and 3 bases from J, leaving 11 bases between. This CDR3 contains 13 residues. The CDR3 DNA reads as TGCAGTGCTGGCAGACAGTACAATCAGCCCCAGCATTTT. It is translated as CSAGRQYNQPQHF.